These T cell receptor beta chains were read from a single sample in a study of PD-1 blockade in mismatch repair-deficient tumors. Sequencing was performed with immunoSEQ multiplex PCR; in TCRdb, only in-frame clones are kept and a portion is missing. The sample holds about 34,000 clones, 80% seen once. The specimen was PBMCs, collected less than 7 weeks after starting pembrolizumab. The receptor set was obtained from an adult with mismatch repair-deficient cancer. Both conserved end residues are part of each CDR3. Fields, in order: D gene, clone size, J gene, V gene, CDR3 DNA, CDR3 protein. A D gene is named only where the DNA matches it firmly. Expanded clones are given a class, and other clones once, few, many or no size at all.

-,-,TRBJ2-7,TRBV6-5,TGTGCCAGCAGTTCCCCGACAGGACTGATGTCCTACGAGCAGTACTTC,CASSSPTGLMSYEQYF
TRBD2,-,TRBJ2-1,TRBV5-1,TGCGCCAGCAGCTTGAATAGCGGGAGAAGAAACAATGAGCAGTTCTTC,CASSLNSGRRNNEQFF
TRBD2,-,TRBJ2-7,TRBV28,TGTGCCAGCAGTGTAACTAGCGGGGGATACGAGCAGTACTTC,CASSVTSGGYEQYF
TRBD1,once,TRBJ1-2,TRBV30,TGTGCCTGGAGCAGGGGGCCTGCCTATGGCTACACCTTC,CAWSRGPAYGYTF
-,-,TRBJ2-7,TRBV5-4,TGTGCCAGCAGCTTCGGGGTCTCCTACGAGCAGTACTTC,CASSFGVSYEQYF
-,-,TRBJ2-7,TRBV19,TGTGCCAGGGGGACACGGTTCGGGGAGCAGTACTTC,CARGTRFGEQYF
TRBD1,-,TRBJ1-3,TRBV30,TGTGCCTGGTGGTGGGACAGGGGGCATGGAAACACCATATATTTT,CAWWWDRGHGNTIYF
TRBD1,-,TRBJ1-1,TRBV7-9,TGTGCCAGCAGCCCCAGACAGGGAAACACTGAAGCTTTCTTT,CASSPRQGNTEAFF
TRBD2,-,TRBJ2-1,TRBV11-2,TGTGCCAGCAGCCGTCCGGGACTAGCGGTTTACAATGAGCAGTTCTTC,CASSRPGLAVYNEQFF
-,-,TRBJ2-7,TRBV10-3,TGTGCCATCAGATTTAGCGACTCCTACGAGCAGTACTTC,CAIRFSDSYEQYF
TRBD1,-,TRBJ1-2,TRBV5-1,TGCGCCAGCAGACTGACAGGGACGGCTGGCTACACCTTC,CASRLTGTAGYTF
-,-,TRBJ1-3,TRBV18,TGTGCCAGCTCACCACCGAGCGGGCCGGGTAACACCATATATTTT,CASSPPSGPGNTIYF
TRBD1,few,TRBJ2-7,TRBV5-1,TGCGCCAGCAGCTTGACTACAGGGGGTGGTTCCTACGAGCAGTACTTC,CASSLTTGGGSYEQYF
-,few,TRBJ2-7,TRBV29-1,TGCAGCGTTGTAAGGGACTTTGAGCAGTACTTC,CSVVRDFEQYF
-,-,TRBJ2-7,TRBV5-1,TGCGCCAGCAGCTTGCCGCGCTCTCCCTACGAGCAGTACTTC,CASSLPRSPYEQYF
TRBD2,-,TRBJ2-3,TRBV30,TGTGCCTCCTCTTCCGGGACTACCACAGATACGCAGTATTTT,CASSSGTTTDTQYF
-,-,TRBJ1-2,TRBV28,TGTGCCAGCAGACTACCGGGACTCATCTATGGCTACACCTTC,CASRLPGLIYGYTF
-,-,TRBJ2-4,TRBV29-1,TGCAGCGTTGGCCAGGAAAACATTCAGTACTTC,CSVGQENIQYF
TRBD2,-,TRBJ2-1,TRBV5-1,TGCGCCAGCAGCTTGGCGAGCGGGAGGGCCGGGGAGCAGTTCTTC,CASSLASGRAGEQFF
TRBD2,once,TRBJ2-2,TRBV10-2,TGCGCCAGCAGAGAGCGGGAGGGAACCGGGGAGCTGTTTTTT,CASREREGTGELFF
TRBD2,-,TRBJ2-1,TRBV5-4,TGTGCCAGCAGCATTAGAGGCCTAGCGGGAGTGTTGTCCTACAATGAGCAGTTCTTC,CASSIRGLAGVLSYNEQFF
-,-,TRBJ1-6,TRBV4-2,TGTGCCAGCAGCCAAGCAGGGAACGATAATTCACCCCTCCACTTT,CASSQAGNDNSPLHF
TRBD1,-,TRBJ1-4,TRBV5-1,TGCGCCAGCAGCTCGGCCGGGACAGCTATTGAAAAACTGTTTTTT,CASSSAGTAIEKLFF
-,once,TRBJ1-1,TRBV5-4,TGTGCCAGCACCCCCGGGGGAGATATGAACACTGAAGCTTTCTTT,CASTPGGDMNTEAFF
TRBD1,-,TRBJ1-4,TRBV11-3,TGTGCCAGCAGCTTCCAACAGGGGGAAGCTGAAAAACTGTTTTTT,CASSFQQGEAEKLFF
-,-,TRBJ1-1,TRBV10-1,TGCGCCAGCAGCCCCGGGTTGGTGAACACTGAAGCTTTCTTT,CASSPGLVNTEAFF
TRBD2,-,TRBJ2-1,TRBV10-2,TGCGCCAGCAGTGAGAATTCAGGACTAGCGGGAGTAAATGAGCAGTTCTTC,CASSENSGLAGVNEQFF
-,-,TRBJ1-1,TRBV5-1,TGCGCCAGCAGCTTGGGACAGGACACTGAAGCTTTCTTT,CASSLGQDTEAFF
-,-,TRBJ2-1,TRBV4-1,TGCGCCAGCAGCCACCTCTTGGGGGCGCTTGACAATGAGCAGTTCTTC,CASSHLLGALDNEQFF
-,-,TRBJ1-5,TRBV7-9,TGTGCCAGCAGTCTTGGCGGGCTCAGTTATCAGCCCCAGCATTTT,CASSLGGLSYQPQHF
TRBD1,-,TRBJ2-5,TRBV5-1,TGCGCCAGCAGCCCCGGACAGGGAAAGGAAGAGACCCAGTACTTC,CASSPGQGKEETQYF
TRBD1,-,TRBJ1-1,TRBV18,TGTGCCAGCTCACCATTGCAGGGGGGACCTCTAGGCACTGAAGCTTTCTTT,CASSPLQGGPLGTEAFF
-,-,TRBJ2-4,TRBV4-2,TGTGCCAGCAGCCAAAATAATCGGCGGCATCGGAACATTCAGTACTTC,CASSQNNRRHRNIQYF
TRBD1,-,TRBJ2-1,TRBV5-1,TGCGCCAGCAGCCCAAGGACAGGGTCTTCCTACAATGAGCAGTTCTTC,CASSPRTGSSYNEQFF
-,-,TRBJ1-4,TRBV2,TGTGCCAGCAGTGGGATGGAGAGGGATTCTGAAAAACTGTTTTTT,CASSGMERDSEKLFF
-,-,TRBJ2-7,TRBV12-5,TGTGCTAGTGGTTTGGGACAGGGAGGAACCTACGAGCAGTACTTC,CASGLGQGGTYEQYF
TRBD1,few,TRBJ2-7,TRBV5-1,TGCGCCAGCAGCTTGGGGACAGGTCCCGCCTACGAGCAGTACTTC,CASSLGTGPAYEQYF
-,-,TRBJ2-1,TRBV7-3,TGTGCCAGCAGCCTCTCAGTTACTCGGGGTCGCAATGAGCAGTTCTTC,CASSLSVTRGRNEQFF
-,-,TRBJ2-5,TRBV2,TGTGCCAGCAGGCCGGACATCGGAGAGACCCAGTACTTC,CASRPDIGETQYF
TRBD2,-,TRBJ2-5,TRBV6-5,TGTGCCAGCAGCCCTACCGGGGGGTGGAAGACCCAGTACTTC,CASSPTGGWKTQYF
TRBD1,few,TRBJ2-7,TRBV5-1,TGCGCCAGCAGCTTGGAGGGGACAGGAGCCCACGAGCAGTACTTC,CASSLEGTGAHEQYF
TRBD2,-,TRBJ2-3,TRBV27,TGTGCCAGCAGTCGAGCGGGAGAAGATACGCAGTATTTT,CASSRAGEDTQYF
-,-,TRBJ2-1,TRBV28,TGTGCCAGCAGTCCCTTCATGACGGGAGCATACAATGAGCAGTTCTTC,CASSPFMTGAYNEQFF
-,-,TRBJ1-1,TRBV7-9,TGTGCCAGCAGCTCCAGTGGGGGGGGGACTGAAGCTTTCTTT,CASSSSGGGTEAFF
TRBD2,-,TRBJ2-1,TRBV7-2,TGTGCCAGCAGCTTAGGCCGTAGGGGACTAGTCTTTCCTGAGCAGTTCTTC,CASSLGRRGLVFPEQFF
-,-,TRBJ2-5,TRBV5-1,TGCGCCAGCAGCTTGGAAGTCGCAGGGCTTTTATCAGAGACCCAGTACTTC,CASSLEVAGLLSETQYF
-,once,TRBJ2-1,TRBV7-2,TGTGCCAGCACCGTTCGTAGAGGGAGTGGGAGCTCCTACAATGAGCAGTTCTTC,CASTVRRGSGSSYNEQFF
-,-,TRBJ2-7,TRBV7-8,TGTGCCAGCAGCTTGGAGAGCTCCTACGAGCAGTACTTC,CASSLESSYEQYF
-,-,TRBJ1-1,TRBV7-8,TGTGCCAGCAGCTTAGCGGGTCGGTGGGGGGTTGATGCTGAAGCTTTCTTT,CASSLAGRWGVDAEAFF
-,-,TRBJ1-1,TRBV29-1,TGCAGCGTTGATCTTCTGGTCTCTAGAGCTTTCTTT,CSVDLLVSRAFF
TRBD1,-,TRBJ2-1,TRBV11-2,TGTGCCAGCAGCTTGTTCCGGGACAGCAATGAGCAGTTCTTC,CASSLFRDSNEQFF
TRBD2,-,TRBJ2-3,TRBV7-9,TGTGCCAGCAGTTCCCCCCTCGGGACTAGCCCGACAGATACGCAGTATTTT,CASSSPLGTSPTDTQYF
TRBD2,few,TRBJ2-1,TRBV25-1,TGTGCCAGCAGTGACCTTTCGACTAGCGGGAGGGGGGAGCAGTTCTTC,CASSDLSTSGRGEQFF